The T cell receptor (beta chain) under discussion was sequenced for a study of T cell repertoires in cytomegalovirus infection. The germline CDR1 and CDR2 sequences are SGHNT and YYREEE (reference sequence). The CDR3 extends over 16 amino acids. Trimming shortened V by 1 base and J by 4 bases, and 14 bases separated the two germline ends. This clonotype was seen a handful of times. Antigen specificity is unknown. TCRdb analysed the reads with MiXCR anew, one entry per CDR3 protein. The sample holds hundreds of thousands of distinct CDR3 sequences, 32% seen once. The gene calls are TRBV5-4 and TRBJ2-2, with D possibly called TRBD1 or TRBD2 (6 bases each). This sequence was found in a human donor in good health (CMV status not recorded). Some clones in this sample may be carry-over from other donors' samples. The sample here was cultured CD8+ T cells from PBMCs, taken from culture after CMV antigen stimulation. The chain's CDR3 is CASSLMGGEGTGELFF. As DNA, the CDR3 is TGTGCCAGCAGCTTGATGGGGGGCGAGGGCACCGGGGAGCTGTTTTTT.